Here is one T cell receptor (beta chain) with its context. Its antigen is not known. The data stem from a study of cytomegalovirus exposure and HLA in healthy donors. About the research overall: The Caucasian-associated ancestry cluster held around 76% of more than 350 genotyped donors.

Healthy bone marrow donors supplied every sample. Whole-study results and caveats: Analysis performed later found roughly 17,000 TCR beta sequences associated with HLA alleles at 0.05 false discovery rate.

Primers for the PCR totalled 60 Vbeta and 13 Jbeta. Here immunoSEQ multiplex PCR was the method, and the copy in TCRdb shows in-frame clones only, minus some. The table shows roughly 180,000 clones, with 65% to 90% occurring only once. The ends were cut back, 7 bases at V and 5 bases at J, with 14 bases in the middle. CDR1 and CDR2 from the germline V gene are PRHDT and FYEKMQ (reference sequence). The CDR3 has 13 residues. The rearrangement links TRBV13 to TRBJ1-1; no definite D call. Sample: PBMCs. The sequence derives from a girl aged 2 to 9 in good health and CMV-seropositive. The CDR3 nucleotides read TGTGCCAGCACAATCGACGTGGAGACTGAAGCTTTCTTT. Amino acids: CASTIDVETEAFF.